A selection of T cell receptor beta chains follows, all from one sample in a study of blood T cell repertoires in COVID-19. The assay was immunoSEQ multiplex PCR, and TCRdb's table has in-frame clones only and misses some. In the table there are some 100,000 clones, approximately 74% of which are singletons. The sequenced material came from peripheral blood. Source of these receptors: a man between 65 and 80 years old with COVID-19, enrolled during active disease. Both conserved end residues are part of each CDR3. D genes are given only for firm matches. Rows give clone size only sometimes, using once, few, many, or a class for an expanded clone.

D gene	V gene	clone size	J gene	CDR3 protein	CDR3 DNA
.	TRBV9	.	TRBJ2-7	CASSGPDTAYEQYF	TGTGCCAGCAGCGGACCGGACACTGCATACGAGCAGTACTTC
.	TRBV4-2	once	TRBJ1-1	CASSQDPWAENTEAFF	TGTGCCAGCAGCCAAGACCCCTGGGCCGAGAACACTGAAGCTTTCTTT
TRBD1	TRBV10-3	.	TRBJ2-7	CAISDPGQNYEQYF	TGTGCCATCAGTGATCCGGGACAGAACTACGAGCAGTACTTC
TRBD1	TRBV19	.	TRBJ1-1	CASTLTATGPRGAFF	TGTGCCAGTACCCTAACCGCGACAGGGCCTCGGGGAGCTTTCTTT
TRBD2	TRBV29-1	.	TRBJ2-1	CSFGASGYNEQFF	TGCAGCTTTGGGGCTAGCGGATACAATGAGCAGTTCTTC
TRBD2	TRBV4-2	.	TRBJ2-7	CASSLSGSVAYEQYF	TGTGCCAGCAGCCTGAGCGGGAGTGTGGCCTACGAGCAGTACTTC
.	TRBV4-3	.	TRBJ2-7	CASSQDLGGASEQYF	TGCGCCAGCAGCCAAGATTTGGGGGGAGCCAGCGAGCAGTACTTC
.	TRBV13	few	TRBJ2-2	CASSSPLLANGELFF	TGTGCCAGCAGCTCCCCTTTACTAGCCAACGGGGAGCTGTTTTTT
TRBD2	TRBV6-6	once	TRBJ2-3	CASSYSMGLAGDTQYF	TGTGCCAGCAGTTACTCGATGGGCCTAGCGGGAGATACGCAGTATTTT
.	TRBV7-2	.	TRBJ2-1	CASSFGHRNEQFF	TGTGCCAGCAGCTTCGGACACCGCAATGAGCAGTTCTTC
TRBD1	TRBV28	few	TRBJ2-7	CASRAGGLDYEQYF	TGTGCCAGCAGGGCAGGGGGTCTCGACTACGAGCAGTACTTC
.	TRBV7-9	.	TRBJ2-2	CASSNPSRAGELFF	TGTGCCAGCAGCAATCCTTCCCGGGCCGGGGAGCTGTTTTTT
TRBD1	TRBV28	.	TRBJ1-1	CASSSTGLYFRNTEAFF	TGTGCCAGCAGTTCGACAGGGCTTTATTTTAGGAACACTGAAGCTTTCTTT
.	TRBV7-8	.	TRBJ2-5	CASSRQYQETQYF	TGTGCCAGCAGCCGACAGTACCAAGAGACCCAGTACTTC
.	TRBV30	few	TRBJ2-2	CAWSLGAETGELFF	TGTGCCTGGAGTCTAGGGGCGGAGACCGGGGAGCTGTTTTTT
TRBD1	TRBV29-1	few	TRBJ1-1	CSVGQGNTEAFF	TGCAGCGTTGGACAGGGGAACACTGAAGCTTTCTTT
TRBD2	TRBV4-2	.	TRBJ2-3	CASSQDTGGRTDTQYF	TGTGCCAGCAGCCAAGATACGGGCGGGAGAACAGATACGCAGTATTTT
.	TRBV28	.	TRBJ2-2	CASTRTTNTGELFF	TGTGCCAGCACAAGGACAACCAACACCGGGGAGCTGTTTTTT
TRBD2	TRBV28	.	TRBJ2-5	CASSHLGLAGFQETQYF	TGTGCCAGCAGTCATCTCGGACTAGCGGGCTTTCAAGAGACCCAGTACTTC